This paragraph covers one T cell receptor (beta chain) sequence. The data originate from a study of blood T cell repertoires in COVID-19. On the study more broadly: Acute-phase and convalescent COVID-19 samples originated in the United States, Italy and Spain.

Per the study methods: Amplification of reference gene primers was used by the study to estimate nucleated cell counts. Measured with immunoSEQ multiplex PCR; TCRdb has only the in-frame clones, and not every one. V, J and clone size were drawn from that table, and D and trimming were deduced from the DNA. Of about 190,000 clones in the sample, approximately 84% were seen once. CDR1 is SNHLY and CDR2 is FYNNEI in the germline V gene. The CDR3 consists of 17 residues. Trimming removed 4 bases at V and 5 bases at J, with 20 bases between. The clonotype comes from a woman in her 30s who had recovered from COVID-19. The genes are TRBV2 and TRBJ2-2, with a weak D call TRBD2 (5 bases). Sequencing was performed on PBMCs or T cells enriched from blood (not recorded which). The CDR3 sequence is CASSVGRSGGWTGELFF. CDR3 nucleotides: TGTGCCAGCAGTGTGGGTAGGAGCGGAGGCTGGACCGGGGAGCTGTTTTTT.